The 9 T cell receptor beta chains in this list originate from one sample, sequenced in a study of human CD8 memory T cell subsets. Preparation of the TCR beta libraries relied on UMI-labeled 5' RACE. TCRdb re-called the 5' RACE reads and shows each CDR3 protein once, DNA omitted. The specimen's table records approximately 10,000 distinct CDR3 sequences. The material sequenced was CD8+ stem-like memory T cells (TSCM and TCM) sorted from PBMCs. Stated subset: stem-like memory CD8 T cells (TSTEM), CCR7+ PD-1- TIGIT-. These receptor sequences come from a human donor in good health.

The CDR3 spells CASRLGRGIYNEQFF. V is TRBV7-2 and J is TRBJ2-1; the TCRdb D gene call, TRBD1, has no DNA to confirm it. Germline V gives CDR1 SGHTA, CDR2 FQGNSA. The CDR3 totals 15 residues.

The chain links TRBV3-1 to TRBJ2-5. The CDR3 length is 14 residues. Germline CDR1 reads LGHDT; CDR2 reads YNNKEL (reference sequence). This CDR3 reads CASSQDSGRETQYF.

The genes are TRBV7-2 and TRBJ1-1. The germline V gene encodes CDR1 SGHTA and CDR2 FQGNSA. This CDR3 is 13 amino acids long. CDR3 protein: CASSLSRVTEAFF.

This clonotype is identified as medium-sized (0.01 to 0.1%) from frequency. The rearrangement links TRBV29-1 to TRBJ2-7; TCRdb lists TRBD1, though no DNA is available to test this call. This CDR3 has 14 amino acids. Germline V lookup: CDR1 SQVTM, CDR2 ANQGSEA. CDR3 protein: CSVEDPQGSYEQYF.

V and J are TRBV29-1 and TRBJ1-2; TCRdb proposes TRBD1, but this gene call is untestable without DNA. Germline CDR1 SQVTM, CDR2 ANQGSEA. This CDR3 region has 16 residues. CDR3 in amino acids: CSVEDSEGAPSYGYTF. Complete variable domain (other parts from reference TRBV29-1 and TRBJ1-2): SAVISQKPSRDICQRGTSLTIQCQVDSQVTMMFWYRQQPGQSLTLIATANQGSEATYESGFVIDKFPISRPNLTFSTLTVSNMSPEDSSIYLCSVEDSEGAPSYGYTFGSGTRLTVV.

The V gene is TRBV5-1, the J gene TRBJ2-1; TCRdb indicates TRBD1, and absent DNA this call remains unverified. Germline V gene data show CDR1 as SGHRS and CDR2 as YFSETQ. The CDR3 is 13 amino acids. CDR3 loop: CASSVGGYNEQFF.

The chain employs TRBV6-1 and TRBJ2-3; with no DNA, the TCRdb D assignment of TRBD1 cannot be verified. From germline, CDR1 is MNHNS and CDR2 SASEGT. CDR3 length: 14 amino acids. CDR3 amino acids: CASITGTGPDTQYF.

This sequence joins TRBV2 and TRBJ1-5. CDR3 size: 12 residues. Germline CDR1 SNHLY, CDR2 FYNNEI. CDR3 residues: CASSELRQPQHF.

The chain is built from TRBV20-1 and TRBJ1-5. Germline V gene lookup returns CDR1 DFQATT and CDR2 SNEGSKA (reference sequence). The CDR3 is made up of 12 amino acids. This chain's CDR3 is CSARDSNQPQHF.